One and the same sample provided the 24 T cell receptor beta chains below, sequenced in a study of vaccination effects on CD4 cells after COVID-19. The antigens for these receptors are not known. Data came from immunoSEQ multiplex PCR; TCRdb stores just in-frame clones and leaves some out. The data hold approximately 70,000 clones, with 76% observed a single time. ViraFEST expansion of antigen-specific CD4+ T cells with viral peptide pools preceded sequencing. The authors isolated CD4+ T cells after more than eight days of culture. Each participant received a vaccine that was either BNT162b2 or mRNA-1273, given as two doses. This material consisted of CD4+ T cells from PBMCs cultured with HCoV-OC43 spike peptides, taken after COVID-19 vaccination. The sample's subset: HCoV-OC43 spike overlapping peptide pool stimulation. These receptors were collected from a human donor who received a COVID-19 vaccine.

The chain combines TRBV25-1 with TRBJ1-4, with D possibly being TRBD1 (6 bases). This CDR3 region has 15 residues. Between the trimmed V and J ends, which lost 4 bases and 7 bases, there was a span of 16 bases. CDR1 and CDR2 from the germline V gene are MGHDK and SYGVNS. CDR3 coding DNA: TGTGCCAGCAGTGTCCCCACAGGGCCAGGTGAAAAACTGTTTTTT. Translation gives CASSVPTGPGEKLFF.

J is TRBJ2-3 and V is TRBV18; D tentatively reads TRBD1 or TRBD2 (5 bases each). V lost 5 bases to trimming and J lost 2 bases, with 11 bases between them. The CDR3 runs to 14 residues. Germline V gene sequence: CDR1 KGHSH, CDR2 LQKENI. The CDR3 DNA reads as TGTGCCAGCTCAGGTCGGGACCTCACAGATACGCAGTATTTT. It is translated as CASSGRDLTDTQYF. Using reference TRBV18 and TRBJ2-3 for the parts outside the CDR3, the full variable domain is NAGVMQNPRHLVRRRGQEARLRCSPMKGHSHVYWYRQLPEEGLKFMVYLQKENIIDESGMPKERFSAEFPKEGPSILRIQQVVRGDSAAYFCASSGRDLTDTQYFGPGTRLTVL.

CDR3 in amino acids: CASSLEGGYTEAFF. As DNA, the CDR3 is TGTGCCAGCAGCTTGGAGGGGGGGTACACTGAAGCTTTCTTT. This chain joins TRBV5-4 and TRBJ1-1; TRBD1 might be the D (6 bases). Germline CDR1 reads SGHNT; CDR2 reads YYREEE (reference sequence). The CDR3 totals 14 residues. Trimming took off 0 bases at V and 3 bases at J, with 9 bases between the two ends.

The genes are TRBV5-1 and TRBJ1-4, with TRBD1 as a possible D gene (6 bases). CDR1 and CDR2 from the germline V gene are SGHRS and YFSETQ. The CDR3 runs 15 residues. V dropped 2 bases and J dropped 8 bases, with 16 bases sitting between them. Here the CDR3 DNA reads TGCGCCAGCAGCTTTTTGGGGGGGGCTAGGGAAAAACTGTTTTTT. Translated: CASSFLGGAREKLFF.

J is TRBJ1-1 and V is TRBV28; D remains ambiguous. This CDR3 has 13 residues. The ends were cut back, 9 bases at V and 6 bases at J, with 17 bases in the middle. Germline V lookup: CDR1 MDHEN, CDR2 SYDVKM. The CDR3 DNA reads as TGTGCCAGTGCCTCTTTAGAGTTCTCTGAAGCTTTCTTT. It encodes CASASLEFSEAFF.

The genes are TRBV4-3 and TRBJ1-2; 7 nucleotides match TRBD1. Germline assignment: CDR1 LGHNA and CDR2 YSLEER. The CDR3 has 14 residues. V shed 1 base, J shed 4 bases, and the junction held 3 bases outside the gene matches. Here the CDR3 reads CASSQGQGPYGYTF. The CDR3 DNA reads as TGCGCCAGCAGCCAAGGACAGGGCCCCTATGGCTACACCTTC.

This clone was detected only a few times. V gene TRBV6-1 combines with J gene TRBJ2-7; D is ambiguous. The CDR3 length is 13 residues. The germline CDR1 and CDR2 sequences are MNHNS and SASEGT. Trimming shortened V by 3 bases and J by 0 bases, and 6 bases separated the two germline ends. The CDR3 loop reads CASSDRSSYEQYV. In DNA form, the CDR3 reads TGTGCCAGCAGTGACAGGAGCTCCTACGAGCAGTACGTC.

This clone was seen once. This chain links TRBV7-2 with TRBJ2-5, with TRBD2 matching over 7 bases. V gave up 1 base and J gave up 2 bases; unmatched junction bases: 10. Per germline, CDR1 SGHTA and CDR2 FQGNSA. This CDR3 spans 17 amino acids. The CDR3 region is CASSLGASRGLQETQYF. The CDR3 bases are TGTGCCAGCAGCTTAGGGGCATCGCGGGGGTTGCAAGAGACCCAGTACTTC.

This sequence joins TRBV7-2 and TRBJ1-2; D may be TRBD1 (5 bases). V lost 5 bases and J lost 3, with 16 bases in between. CDR1 is SGHTA and CDR2 is FQGNSA in the germline V gene. This CDR3 is built from 15 residues. The CDR3 protein is CASSRIKLGDYGYTF. The CDR3, as DNA: TGTGCCAGCAGCCGTATAAAATTGGGGGACTATGGCTACACCTTC.

The gene calls are TRBV15 and TRBJ2-5, with 9 bases aligning to TRBD2. The CDR3 length is 20 residues. V shed 5 bases, J shed 4 bases, and the junction held 23 bases outside the gene matches. CDR1 is LNHNV and CDR2 is YYDKDF in the germline V gene (reference sequence). CDR3 region: CATSRGSFGSGGAAGETQYF. In DNA form, the CDR3 reads TGTGCCACCAGCCGGGGGTCTTTCGGTAGCGGGGGAGCCGCGGGAGAGACCCAGTACTTC.

The CDR3 protein is CASSLEWGQTNTEAFF. For the CDR3, the DNA is TGTGCCAGCAGCTTAGAGTGGGGACAAACGAACACTGAAGCTTTCTTT. V is TRBV11-2 and J is TRBJ1-1; D possibly corresponds to TRBD1 (6 bases). The V gene lost 0 bases and the J gene lost 1 base, with 12 bases spanning the gap. In germline, CDR1 is SGHAT, CDR2 FQNNGV. This CDR3 is 16 amino acids long.

V and J are TRBV25-1 and TRBJ1-6; no firm D call. Germline CDR1 MGHDK, CDR2 SYGVNS. Trimming cost V 4 bases and J 5 bases, with 6 bases left between them. This CDR3 contains 13 residues. The CDR3 region has the DNA TGTGCCAGCAGTGCCTCAGATAATTCACCCCTCCACTTT. Protein: CASSASDNSPLHF.

The V call is TRBV6-2 or TRBV6-3, the J call TRBJ2-2; 9 nucleotides line up with TRBD1. Germline V gene data show CDR1 as MNHEY and CDR2 as SVGEGT. Unmatched junction bases numbered 5, after V lost 2 bases and J lost 7 bases. The length of the CDR3 is 15 residues. The CDR3 DNA follows: TGTGCCAGCAGTTACACAACAGGGGGCATCGGGGAGCTGTTTTTT. Translation gives CASSYTTGGIGELFF.

This sequence joins TRBV11-3 and TRBJ2-5, with 8 bases aligning to TRBD1. V lost 1 base to trimming and J lost 2 bases; unmatched junction nucleotides: 3. Germline-derived CDR1 and CDR2 are SGHNT and YENEEA. This CDR3 has 15 residues. In DNA form, the CDR3 reads TGTGCCAGCAGCTTAGGACAGGGGACTCAAGAGACCCAGTACTTC. Amino acid sequence: CASSLGQGTQETQYF.

The chain combines TRBV11-2 with TRBJ1-6; the D gene is possibly TRBD1 (5 bases). Germline V gene data show CDR1 as SGHAT and CDR2 as FQNNGV. This CDR3 region has 14 residues. V was cut by 5 bases and J by 10 bases, with 15 bases left in between. The CDR3 spells CASSPREGLSPLHF. The CDR3 DNA sequence: TGTGCCAGCAGCCCCAGGGAGGGGCTATCACCCCTCCACTTT.

This clone was seen a single time. J is TRBJ1-5 and V is TRBV19, with a weak D call TRBD1 (6 bases). This CDR3 is built from 15 residues. The V gene lost 7 bases and the J gene lost 6 bases, with 19 bases spanning the gap. Germline CDR1 LNHDA, CDR2 SQIVND (reference sequence). Here the CDR3 DNA reads TGTGCCAGTACCCCTCAAAGGGGGGGCACTCAGCCCCAGCATTTT. Translation gives CASTPQRGGTQPQHF. The full variable domain, rest sourced from reference TRBV19 and TRBJ1-5, is DGGITQSPKYLFRKEGQNVTLSCEQNLNHDAMYWYRQDPGQGLRLIYYSQIVNDFQKGDIAEGYSVSREKKESFPLTVTSAQKNPTAFYLCASTPQRGGTQPQHFGDGTRLSIL.

V and J are TRBV20-1 and TRBJ1-5, with unresolved D. V lost 3 bases, J lost 1 base, and 4 bases lay in between. Germline values: CDR1 DFQATT, CDR2 SNEGSKA (reference sequence). The CDR3 sequence is 12 residues long. The CDR3 nucleotides are TGCAGTGCTAGTGGGAGCAATCAGCCCCAGCATTTT. Protein: CSASGSNQPQHF.

This chain links TRBV7-9 with TRBJ1-6, with TRBD1 identical over 9 bases. This CDR3 contains 16 residues. Germline lookup yields CDR1 SEHNR and CDR2 FQNEAQ (reference sequence). Germline trimming cut 3 bases from V and 4 bases from J; bases unmatched to any gene: 4. CDR3 in amino acids: CASSFGTGSYNSPLHF. The CDR3 DNA reads TGTGCCAGCAGCTTCGGGACAGGGTCGTATAATTCACCCCTCCACTTT.

The gene calls are TRBV5-1 and TRBJ2-5; TRBD2 agrees at 9 bases. V shed 4 bases, J shed 5 bases, and the junction held 9 bases outside the gene matches. The CDR3 is 15 amino acids. CDR1 is SGHRS and CDR2 is YFSETQ in the germline V gene. CDR3 residues: CASSQTSGSWETQYF. The CDR3, as DNA: TGCGCCAGCAGCCAGACTAGCGGAAGTTGGGAGACCCAGTACTTC.

This clone was recorded a few times. This chain connects TRBV11-2 to TRBJ1-1, with 8 bases matching TRBD1. Germline V gene lookup returns CDR1 SGHAT and CDR2 FQNNGV. Losses at the gene ends were 8 bases for V and 2 bases for J; bases not matched to a gene: 7. CDR3 length: 14 amino acids. This chain's CDR3 is CASRSRGPNTEAFF. The DNA for the CDR3 is TGTGCCAGCCGGAGCAGGGGGCCCAACACTGAAGCTTTCTTT.

V and J are TRBV5-1 and TRBJ2-1; D gene uncertain. This CDR3 is 14 amino acids long. V lost 4 bases and J 2 bases, leaving 10 bases between the germline ends. Per germline, CDR1 SGHRS and CDR2 YFSETQ. CDR3 sequence (DNA): TGCGCCAGCAGCCTAGAACTTACCTACAATGAGCAGTTCTTC. Protein sequence: CASSLELTYNEQFF.

The chain links TRBV9 to TRBJ2-1; D call uncertain. The V and J ends lost 1 base and 4 bases respectively, with 12 bases between them. CDR3 length: 15 amino acids. Germline V gene sequence: CDR1 SGDLS, CDR2 YYNGEE. In DNA, the CDR3 is TGTGCCAGCAGCGTAATCGATGGAGTTTACAATGAGCAGTTCTTC. Amino acids: CASSVIDGVYNEQFF.

The J gene is TRBJ1-1, the V gene TRBV10-3, with D perhaps TRBD1 (5 bases). Germline values: CDR1 ENHRY, CDR2 SYGVKD. V was shortened by 6 bases and J by 3 bases, with 17 bases between the two germline ends. CDR3 size: 15 residues. The CDR3 DNA follows: TGTGCCATCAGGAATAAACAGGTCCAGGACACTGAAGCTTTCTTT. It yields the protein CAIRNKQVQDTEAFF.

This clone has only one observation. The J gene is TRBJ2-1, the V gene TRBV7-3, with a weak D call TRBD2 (7 bases). The CDR3 has 16 amino acids. CDR1 and CDR2 (germline): SGHTA, FQGTGA. Trimming removed 5 bases from V and 4 bases from J, with 18 bases in between. The DNA of the CDR3 is TGTGCCAGCAGCCGAACGGGACAAGCGGGATACAATGAGCAGTTCTTC. Its translation: CASSRTGQAGYNEQFF.